Listed below are T cell receptor beta chains from one sample, sequenced in a study of shared clonotypes between healthy human individuals. Clones were read by immunoSEQ multiplex PCR, and TCRdb kept only the in-frame ones, dropping some. The sample includes hundreds of thousands of clones, about 76% of them seen just once. Sequenced input: PBMCs. The receptors come from a woman between 40 and 55 years old in good health. Some clones in this sample may be carry-over from other donors' samples. CDR3s include the opening cysteine and the closing phenylalanine or tryptophan. A D gene is named only where the DNA matches it firmly. Some rows have no size entry. The others give once, few or many, or a class for an expanded clone.

TRBD2	-	TRBV10-1	TRBJ2-1	CASRGLANEQFF	TGCGCCAGCAGGGGACTAGCCAATGAGCAGTTCTTC
-	-	TRBV11-2	TRBJ2-7	CASSLDPQVGAYEQYF	TGTGCCAGCAGCTTAGATCCCCAGGTCGGTGCCTACGAGCAGTACTTC
TRBD2	-	TRBV18	TRBJ2-3	CASSPGTSGNTDTQYF	TGTGCCAGCTCACCGGGGACTAGCGGGAACACAGATACGCAGTATTTT
-	-	TRBV2	TRBJ2-7	CASTQGNYEQYF	TGTGCCAGCACCCAGGGGAACTACGAGCAGTACTTC
-	-	TRBV7-8	TRBJ2-1	CASSLEMDNEQFF	TGTGCCAGCAGCTTAGAGATGGACAATGAGCAGTTCTTC
TRBD2	-	TRBV7-9	TRBJ2-5	CASSASGKETQYF	TGTGCCAGCAGCGCTAGCGGAAAAGAGACCCAGTACTTC
TRBD1	once	TRBV4-1	TRBJ1-4	CASSQEQGANEKLFF	TGCGCCAGCAGCCAAGAACAGGGGGCGAATGAAAAACTGTTTTTT
-	-	TRBV25-1	TRBJ2-1	CASSEALAGYNEQFF	TGTGCCAGCAGTGAAGCGCTAGCAGGTTACAATGAGCAGTTCTTC
-	once	TRBV5-4	TRBJ1-1	CASSSAKGPLGEAFF	TGTGCCAGCAGCTCGGCTAAAGGTCCCTTGGGTGAAGCTTTCTTT
-	-	TRBV5-4	TRBJ1-2	CASSLRSEGIYGYTF	TGTGCCAGCAGCTTGAGGTCAGAAGGGATCTATGGCTACACCTTC
-	-	TRBV5-4	TRBJ2-2	CASRQTGNTGELFF	TGTGCCAGCAGACAGACAGGGAACACCGGGGAGCTGTTTTTT
TRBD1	once	TRBV5-4	TRBJ2-1	CASSETGDSYNEQFF	TGTGCCAGCAGCGAAACAGGGGACTCCTACAATGAGCAGTTCTTC
TRBD1	-	TRBV5-6	TRBJ2-5	CASSGMPGQGGGETQYF	TGTGCCAGCAGCGGAATGCCAGGACAGGGTGGCGGAGAGACCCAGTACTTC
-	-	TRBV5-1	TRBJ2-2	CASSFGLGVNTGELFF	TGCGCCAGCAGCTTCGGACTCGGGGTCAACACCGGGGAGCTGTTTTTT
-	-	TRBV7-8	TRBJ2-3	CASSLTPTPTDTQYF	TGTGCCAGCAGCTTAACTCCAACCCCCACAGATACGCAGTATTTT
-	-	TRBV4-3	TRBJ2-1	CASSQVDPNEQFF	TGCGCCAGCAGCCAAGTGGACCCAAATGAGCAGTTCTTC
TRBD2	-	TRBV10-3	TRBJ2-4	CATRLAGKNIQYF	TGTGCCACCCGACTAGCGGGCAAAAACATTCAGTACTTC
TRBD1	-	TRBV7-2	TRBJ1-4	CASSSRTWDRVAEKLFF	TGTGCCAGCAGCTCCCGAACTTGGGACAGGGTAGCTGAAAAACTGTTTTTT
-	-	TRBV7-8	TRBJ2-1	CASSSNYNEQFF	TGTGCCAGCAGCTCGAACTACAATGAGCAGTTCTTC
TRBD2	-	TRBV5-1	TRBJ2-2	CASSYSGSETGELFF	TGCGCCAGCAGCTATAGCGGGAGTGAGACCGGGGAGCTGTTTTTT
TRBD1	-	TRBV9	TRBJ2-7	CASIPEPRQGSYEQYF	TGTGCCAGCATCCCCGAACCCCGACAGGGCTCCTACGAGCAGTACTTC
TRBD2	few	TRBV7-2	TRBJ2-1	CASSFRPGLAGEVVNEQFF	TGTGCCAGCAGCTTTAGGCCGGGACTAGCGGGAGAGGTGGTCAATGAGCAGTTCTTC